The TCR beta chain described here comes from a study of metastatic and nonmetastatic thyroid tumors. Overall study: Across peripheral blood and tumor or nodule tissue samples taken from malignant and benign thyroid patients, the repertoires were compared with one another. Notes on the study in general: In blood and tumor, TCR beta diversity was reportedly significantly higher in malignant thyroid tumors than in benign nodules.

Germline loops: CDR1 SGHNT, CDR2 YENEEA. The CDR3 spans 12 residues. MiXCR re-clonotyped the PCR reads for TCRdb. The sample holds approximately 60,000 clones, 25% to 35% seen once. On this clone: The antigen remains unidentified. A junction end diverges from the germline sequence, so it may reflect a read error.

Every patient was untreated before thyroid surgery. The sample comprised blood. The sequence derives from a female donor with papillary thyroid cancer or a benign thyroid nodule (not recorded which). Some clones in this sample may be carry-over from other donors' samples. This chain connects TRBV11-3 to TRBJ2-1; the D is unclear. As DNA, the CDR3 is TGTGCCAGTAGCTTAGAGGACCGGGAGCAGTTCTTC. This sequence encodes CASSLEDREQFF.